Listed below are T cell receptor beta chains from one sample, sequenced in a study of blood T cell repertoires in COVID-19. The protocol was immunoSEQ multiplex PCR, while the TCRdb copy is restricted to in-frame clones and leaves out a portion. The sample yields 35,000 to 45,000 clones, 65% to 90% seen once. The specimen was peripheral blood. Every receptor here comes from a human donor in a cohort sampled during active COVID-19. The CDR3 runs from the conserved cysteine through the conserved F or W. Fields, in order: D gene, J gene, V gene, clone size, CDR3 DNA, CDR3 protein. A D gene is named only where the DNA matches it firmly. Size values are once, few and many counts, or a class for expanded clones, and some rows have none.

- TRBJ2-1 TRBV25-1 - TGTGCCAGCAGTGCGACGCTTCCAGGGCAAGTATCAAACAATGAGCAGTTCTTC CASSATLPGQVSNNEQFF
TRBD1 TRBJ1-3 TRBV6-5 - TGTGCCAGCAGAGGACAGGGGTTGGGCACCATATATTTT CASRGQGLGTIYF
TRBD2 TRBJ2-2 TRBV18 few TGTGCCAGCTCAGCTCTAGCGGGAGTCGGGGAGCTGTTTTTT CASSALAGVGELFF
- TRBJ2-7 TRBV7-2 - TGTGCCAGCAGCCCTGGACGGGCGGGAGAGCAGTACTTC CASSPGRAGEQYF
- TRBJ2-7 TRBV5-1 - TGCGCCAGCAGCTTGGCCGGGAGCAGCAATACCTACGAGCAGTACTTC CASSLAGSSNTYEQYF
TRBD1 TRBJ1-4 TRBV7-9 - TGTGCCAGCAGCTCCGATGGGACAGCCGGGAATGAAAAACTGTTTTTT CASSSDGTAGNEKLFF
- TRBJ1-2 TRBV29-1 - TGCAGCGTTGAACCTGGTAGGACACCATCCGGCTACACCTTC CSVEPGRTPSGYTF
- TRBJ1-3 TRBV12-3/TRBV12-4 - TGTGCCAGCAGTTTTAGAGACACCATATATTTT CASSFRDTIYF
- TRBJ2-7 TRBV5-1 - TGCGCCAGCGCGATCGGGGGGCGCGACTACGAGCAGTACTTC CASAIGGRDYEQYF
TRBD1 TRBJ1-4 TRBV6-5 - TGTGCCAGCAGTCGGGGACAGTCAACTAATGAAAAACTGTTTTTT CASSRGQSTNEKLFF
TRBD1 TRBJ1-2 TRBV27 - TGTGCCAGCAGACAGGGGGGATATGGCTACACCTTC CASRQGGYGYTF
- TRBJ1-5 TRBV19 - TGTGCCAGTAGTAGGGGAGGGAAGGATCAGCCCCAGCATTTT CASSRGGKDQPQHF
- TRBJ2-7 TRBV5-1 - TGCGCCAGCAGCCCCATCTCCCCAAGACTCGAGCAGTACTTC CASSPISPRLEQYF
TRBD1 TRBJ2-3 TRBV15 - TGTGCCACCAGCAGTCCTCCGGGGGACAGGGTGAGCACAGATACGCAGTATTTT CATSSPPGDRVSTDTQYF
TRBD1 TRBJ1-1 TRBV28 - TGTGCCAGCAGTTTAACCGCCGGGACAGGGGAGGTCACTGAAGCTTTCTTT CASSLTAGTGEVTEAFF
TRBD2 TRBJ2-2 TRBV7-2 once TGTGCCAGCAGCTTAGGGGGAGGGGAAGCCGGGGAGCTGTTTTTT CASSLGGGEAGELFF
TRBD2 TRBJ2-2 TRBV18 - TGTGCCAGCTCACCAGTCTTACTAGCGGGAGGAGGCGCCGGGGAGCTGTTTTTT CASSPVLLAGGGAGELFF
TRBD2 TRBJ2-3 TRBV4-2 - TGTGCCAGCAGCCAAGGGGGACTAGTGGCAGATACGCAGTATTTT CASSQGGLVADTQYF
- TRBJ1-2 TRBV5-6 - TGTGCCAGCAGCTCAGGGATTGGCTACACCTTC CASSSGIGYTF
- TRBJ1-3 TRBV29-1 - TGCAGCGTTGGGGCGGGACTCTCTGGAAACACCATATATTTT CSVGAGLSGNTIYF
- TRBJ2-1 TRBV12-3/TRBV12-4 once TGTGCCAGCAGCTACAGCGGTGAGCAGTTCTTC CASSYSGEQFF
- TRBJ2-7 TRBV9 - TGTGCCAGCAGCCCACGACCAGGGCCGGGCGAGCAGTACTTC CASSPRPGPGEQYF